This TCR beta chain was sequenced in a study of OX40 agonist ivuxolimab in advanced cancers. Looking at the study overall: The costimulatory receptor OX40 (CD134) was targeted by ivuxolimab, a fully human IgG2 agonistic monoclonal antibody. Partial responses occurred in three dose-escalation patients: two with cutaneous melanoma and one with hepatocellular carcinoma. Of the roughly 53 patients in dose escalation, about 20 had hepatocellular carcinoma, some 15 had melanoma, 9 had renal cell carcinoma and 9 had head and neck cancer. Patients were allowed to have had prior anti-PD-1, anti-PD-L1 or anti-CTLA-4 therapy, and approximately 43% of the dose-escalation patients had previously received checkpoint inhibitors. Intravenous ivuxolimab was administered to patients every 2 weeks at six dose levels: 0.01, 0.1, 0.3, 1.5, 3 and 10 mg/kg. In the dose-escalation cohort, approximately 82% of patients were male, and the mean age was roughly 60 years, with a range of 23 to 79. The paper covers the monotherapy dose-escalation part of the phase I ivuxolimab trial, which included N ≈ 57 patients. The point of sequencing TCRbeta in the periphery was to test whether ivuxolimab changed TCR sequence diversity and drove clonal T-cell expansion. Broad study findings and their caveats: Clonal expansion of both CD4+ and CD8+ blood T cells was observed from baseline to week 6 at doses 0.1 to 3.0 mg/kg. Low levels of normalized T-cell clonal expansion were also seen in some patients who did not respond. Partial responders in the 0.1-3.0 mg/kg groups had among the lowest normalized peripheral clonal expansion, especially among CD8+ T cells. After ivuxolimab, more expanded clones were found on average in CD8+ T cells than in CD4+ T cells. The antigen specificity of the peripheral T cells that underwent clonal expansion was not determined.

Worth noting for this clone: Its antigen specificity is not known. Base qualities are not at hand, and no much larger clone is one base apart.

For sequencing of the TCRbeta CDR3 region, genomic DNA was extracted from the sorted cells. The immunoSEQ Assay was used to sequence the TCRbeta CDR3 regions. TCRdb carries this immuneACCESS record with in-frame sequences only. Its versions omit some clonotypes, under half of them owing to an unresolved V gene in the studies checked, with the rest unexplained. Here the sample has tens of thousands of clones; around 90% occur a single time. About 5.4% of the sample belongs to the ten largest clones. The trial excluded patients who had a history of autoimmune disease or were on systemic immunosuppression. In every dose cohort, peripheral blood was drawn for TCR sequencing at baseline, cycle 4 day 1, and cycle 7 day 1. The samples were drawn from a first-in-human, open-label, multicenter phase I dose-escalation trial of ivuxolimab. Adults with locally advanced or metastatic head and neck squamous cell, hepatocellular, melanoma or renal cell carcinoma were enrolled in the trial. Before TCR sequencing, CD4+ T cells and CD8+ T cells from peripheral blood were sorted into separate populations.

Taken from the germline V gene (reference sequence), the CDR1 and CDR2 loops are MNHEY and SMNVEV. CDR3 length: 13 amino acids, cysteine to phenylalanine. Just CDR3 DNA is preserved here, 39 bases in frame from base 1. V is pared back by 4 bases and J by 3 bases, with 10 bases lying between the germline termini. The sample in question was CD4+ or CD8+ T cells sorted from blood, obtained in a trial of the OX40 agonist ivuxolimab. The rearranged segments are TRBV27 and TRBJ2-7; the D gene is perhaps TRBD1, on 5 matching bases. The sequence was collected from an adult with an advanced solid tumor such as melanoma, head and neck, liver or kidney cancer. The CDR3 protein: CASSSPGHYEQYF. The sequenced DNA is TGTGCCAGCAGTTCTCCAGGACACTACGAGCAGTACTTC.